This T cell receptor (beta chain) was recorded in a study of blood T cells in healthy people across ages. This CDR3 spans 15 amino acids. The ends were cut back, 6 bases at V and 4 bases at J, with 16 bases in the middle. The germline gives CDR1 SNHLY, CDR2 FYNNEI. Alongside a J-beta primer mix, a sample-barcoded 5' primer served in a second PCR lasting roughly 6 to 11 cycles. TCRdb re-derived calls from the 5' RACE reads in MiXCR, one entry per CDR3 protein. This table has 750,000 to 1,000,000 distinct CDR3 sequences, 25% to 35% appearing once. The same data also went into a second study, on T cells of mothers and their children.

The rearrangement links TRBV2 to TRBJ2-1, with a weak D call TRBD2 (6 bases). The source of this sequence is a woman aged 40 to 55 in good health. Input material: blood. The CDR3 sequence: CASRGDGGEYNEQFF. The DNA for the CDR3 is TGTGCCAGCAGGGGGGACGGCGGGGAGTACAATGAGCAGTTCTTC.